This TCR beta chain was sequenced during a study of T cell responses to AZD1222 COVID-19 vaccine. Regarding the study as a whole: Researchers report vaccine-associated CD4 TCRs spanning spike, with dominance at 160-218 and 743-854. Spike-specific TCR breadth and depth grew following two AZD1222 doses. Seropositive at baseline were only a handful of AZD1222 recipients. The donor group comprised mostly white British people and more females; the analysis possibly underestimated clonal diversity.

Method: immunoSEQ multiplex PCR; TCRdb's copy keeps in-frame clones and lacks some. The data hold nearly 110,000 clones, with 90% to 95% observed a single time. Of note for this clone: Its antigen is as yet unknown.

The CDR3 consists of 15 residues. Germline CDR1 reads LGHNA; CDR2 reads YSLEER. Trimming left V 0 bases short and J 1 base short, with 7 bases between. The TCR comes from an adult who received the AZD1222 COVID-19 vaccine. This chain joins TRBV4-3 and TRBJ1-3; D is unclear. The sample consisted of peripheral blood, taken 28 days after the second AZD1222 dose. DNA of the CDR3: TGCGCCAGCAGCCAAGAAGGTGTTTCTGGAAACACCATATATTTT. Protein: CASSQEGVSGNTIYF.